One sample yielded the 28 T cell receptor beta chains listed below, sequenced in a study of immune characterization of retroperitoneal liposarcoma. Via MiXCR, TCRdb re-called the PCR reads, giving one row per CDR3 protein. The sample shows under 15,000 distinct CDR3 sequences, roughly 44% of them seen only once. The sample consisted of tumor tissue. All receptors come from a female donor with retroperitoneal liposarcoma.

The chain carries TRBV6-1 and TRBJ1-5; TRBD1 agrees at 8 bases. V dropped 5 bases and J dropped 7; count of bases not matched to a gene: 10. The length of the CDR3 is 15 residues. The germline CDR1 and CDR2 sequences are MNHNS and SASEGT. This chain's CDR3 is CASSFWDRSRQPQHF. The CDR3 bases are TGTGCCAGCAGTTTCTGGGACAGGTCAAGACAGCCCCAGCATTTT.

This clonotype is termed medium-sized (0.01 to 0.1%). The chain recombines TRBV7-2 with TRBJ2-5; no firm D call. The germline gives CDR1 SGHTA, CDR2 FQGNSA. The CDR3 length is 12 residues. The V end lost 0 bases, the J end lost 11 bases, and 10 bases lay between the germline ends. CDR3 nucleotide sequence: TGTGCCAGCAGCTTAGCTGGGGATGAGCAGTACTTC. Translated, it gives CASSLAGDEQYF.

CDR3 in amino acids: CASSYSTGTVGGYTF. The CDR3 region has the DNA TGTGCCAGCAGTTACTCGACGGGGACAGTGGGTGGCTACACCTTC. This sequence joins TRBV6-6 and TRBJ1-2; TRBD1 matches at 7 bases. This CDR3 spans 15 amino acids. Germline values: CDR1 MNHNY, CDR2 SVGAGI (reference sequence). V shed 0 bases, J shed 7 bases, and the junction held 8 bases outside the gene matches.

The chain employs TRBV12-3 or TRBV12-4 and TRBJ2-5, with D tentatively TRBD2 (6 bases). Trimming took off 8 bases at V and 11 bases at J, with 33 bases between the two ends. The CDR3 has 17 amino acids. In nucleotides, the CDR3 is TGTGCCAGCGGATATGAATTATTGGGCGGGATGAGCAATGAGCAGTACTTC. Translation: CASGYELLGGMSNEQYF.

This clonotype was found a few times. This rearrangement joins TRBV7-6 to TRBJ2-3; TRBD2 might be the D (6 bases). The CDR3 covers 16 residues. Germline V gene sequence: CDR1 SGHVS, CDR2 FNYEAQ. The V and J ends lost 5 bases and 2 bases respectively, with 17 bases between them. CDR3 amino acids: CASSPGVGEVTDTQYF. As DNA, the CDR3 is TGTGCCAGCAGCCCGGGTGTGGGGGAGGTCACAGATACGCAGTATTTT.

This sequence joins TRBV7-9 and TRBJ2-3; the D gene is possibly TRBD2 (6 bases). V was clipped by 7 bases and J by 1 base, with 12 bases between them. Germline V gene sequence: CDR1 SEHNR, CDR2 FQNEAQ (reference sequence). The CDR3 extends over 14 amino acids. The CDR3 DNA follows: TGTGCCAGCACGGGAGAGAGCGGCACAGATACGCAGTATTTT. Its protein is CASTGESGTDTQYF.

This clonotype turned up a few times. V and J are TRBV6-1 and TRBJ2-1; a weak D match, TRBD2 (5 bases). This CDR3 region has 13 residues. V lost 6 bases and J lost 5, with 11 bases in between. Looked up from germline, CDR1 is MNHNS and CDR2 is SASEGT. The CDR3 coding sequence is TGTGCCAGCAGGAAATCGGGGAACAATGAGCAGTTCTTC. Its protein is CASRKSGNNEQFF.

This chain joins TRBV7-3 and TRBJ2-3; TRBD2 matches at 10 bases. The J call may be wrong; the DNA end is better matched by TRBJ2-1. In germline, CDR1 is SGHTA, CDR2 FQGTGA. The CDR3 has 16 amino acids. The CDR3, as DNA: TGTGCCAGCAGCCAAGGTATAGCGGGAGGCCGGAGTCAGCAGTTCTTC. This codes for CASSQGIAGGRSQQFF.

The genes are TRBV6-8 and TRBJ2-1; no clear D gene. Trimming left V 6 bases short and J 2 bases short, with 11 bases between. Germline V gene lookup returns CDR1 MNHGY and CDR2 SAAAGT. This CDR3 is built from 14 residues. The chain's CDR3 is CASSWGSTYNEQFF. The CDR3 coding sequence is TGTGCCAGCAGCTGGGGAAGCACCTACAATGAGCAGTTCTTC.

This clonotype was counted ten times or more. V gene TRBV7-2 combines with J gene TRBJ2-4; TRBD1 matches 8 bases. Germline CDR1 is SGHTA and CDR2 is FQGNSA. This CDR3 is built from 11 residues. J gave up 16 bases and V 6 bases, and 8 bases lay outside the gene matches. CDR3: CASRTDRVQYF. CDR3 nucleotides: TGTGCCAGCAGGACGGACAGGGTCCAATACTTC.

V usage is TRBV6-4 and J usage is TRBJ2-6, with 9 bases aligning to TRBD2. The tail of the sequence fits TRBJ2-1 better, so the J call may be wrong. The CDR3 contains 16 residues. Germline V lookup: CDR1 MRHNA, CDR2 SNTAGT. CDR3 protein: CATSLAGGTYYNEQFF. CDR3 nucleotide sequence: TGTGCCACCTCGTTGGCGGGGGGGACATACTACAATGAGCAGTTCTTC.

Relative to its sample, this clonotype is medium-sized. CDR3 protein: CASSLTAGGTGELFF. The CDR3 DNA is TGTGCCAGCAGCTTAACAGCGGGAGGGACCGGGGAGCTGTTTTTT. V and J are TRBV7-2 and TRBJ2-2; 10 nucleotides align to TRBD2. The CDR3 covers 15 residues. V was pared by 2 bases and J by 5 bases, with 2 bases of the junction left unmatched. Germline CDR1 and CDR2: SGHTA and FQGNSA.

The rearrangement joins TRBV12-3 or TRBV12-4 to TRBJ2-5; D perhaps matches TRBD2 (5 bases). The last part of the DNA fits TRBJ2-1 better; the J call may be wrong. This CDR3 is built from 13 residues. The CDR3 sequence is CASSAESGNEQFF. CDR3 DNA sequence: TGTGCCAGCAGTGCGGAATCGGGGAATGAGCAGTTCTTC.

There are many counts of this clonotype. The chain couples TRBV7-2 to TRBJ2-1; D is perhaps TRBD1 or TRBD2 (5 bases each). The CDR3 is 13 amino acids. Per the germline V gene, CDR1 is SGHTA and CDR2 is FQGNSA. V was pared by 6 bases and J by 10 bases, with 16 bases between. CDR3 in amino acids: CASSRDGHYEQFF. CDR3 sequence (DNA): TGTGCCAGCAGTCGGGACGGTCACTACGAGCAGTTCTTC.

This clonotype was recorded a few times. The chain uses TRBV11-1 and TRBJ1-6; the match to TRBD1 covers 7 bases. This CDR3 has 20 amino acids. The trim removed 4 bases at V and 5 bases at J, leaving 20 bases unmatched. CDR1 and CDR2 from the germline V gene are SGHAT and FQDESV (reference sequence). The CDR3 DNA sequence: TGTGCCAGCAGCTACCCCTCGGTTCGAGAGGGGGCATGGAATAATTCACCCCTCCACTTT. It is translated as CASSYPSVREGAWNNSPLHF. Filled out from reference TRBV11-1 and TRBJ1-6, the complete variable domain reads EAEVAQSPRYKITEKSQAVAFWCDPISGHATLYWYRQILGQGPELLVQFQDESVVDDSQLPKDRFSAERLKGVDSTLKIQPAELGDSAMYLCASSYPSVREGAWNNSPLHFGNGTRLTVT.

This clonotype was observed a handful of times. The rearrangement uses TRBV7-2 and TRBJ1-5; 8 bases fit TRBD1. V was pared by 7 bases and J by 2 bases, with 10 bases of the junction left unmatched. This CDR3 spans 16 amino acids. CDR1 SGHTA and CDR2 FQGNSA come from the germline V gene. CDR3 loop: CASTTQGGLGNQPQHF. CDR3 DNA sequence: TGTGCCAGCACCACACAGGGGGGGCTGGGCAATCAGCCCCAGCATTTT. The full variable domain, with the rest looked up from reference TRBV7-2 and TRBJ1-5, is GAGVSQSPSNKVTEKGKDVELRCDPISGHTALYWYRQSLGQGLEFLIYFQGNSAPDKSGLPSDRFSAERTGGSVSTLTIQRTQQEDSAVYLCASTTQGGLGNQPQHFGDGTRLSIL.

The chain carries TRBV7-6 and TRBJ2-1, with 8 bases aligning to TRBD1. The V gene end was trimmed by 5 bases and the J gene end by 0 bases; junction bases not matched to a gene: 6. Germline V gene lookup returns CDR1 SGHVS and CDR2 FNYEAQ. This CDR3 has 16 residues. The CDR3 sequence: CASSPRQGSSYNEQFF. In DNA form, the CDR3 reads TGTGCCAGCAGCCCACGACAGGGGAGCTCCTACAATGAGCAGTTCTTC.

Worth noting for this clonotype: No conserved phenylalanine or tryptophan ends this CDR3, so it is likely a read error. The DNA is omitted, as the CDR3 cannot be located on it reliably, and the CDR3 follows TCRdb's listing. The chain is built from TRBV12-5 and TRBJ2-3; TRBD2 is taken as the D call from the table, unchecked against the DNA. Germline V CDR1 and CDR2: LGHNT, FRNRAP. The CDR3 has 8 residues if both end residues are counted. The CDR3: CRERVSPH.

This clonotype was recorded many times. This rearrangement joins TRBV6-1 to TRBJ2-5, with 9 bases matching TRBD2. The germline V gene has CDR1 MNHNS and CDR2 SASEGT. This CDR3 contains 12 residues. Trimming at V came to 9 bases and at J to 11 bases, leaving 10 bases not matched to a gene. This CDR3 reads CASSLRGGEQYF. The CDR3, as DNA: TGTGCCAGTAGCTTGCGGGGGGGAGAGCAGTACTTC.

V gene TRBV10-1 combines with J gene TRBJ2-2; maybe TRBD2 (7 bases). The CDR3 is 15 amino acids. Trimming removed 2 bases from V and 6 bases from J, with 13 bases in between. Germline assignment: CDR1 WNHNN and CDR2 SYGVQD (reference sequence). CDR3 DNA: TGCGCCAGCAGTGAGAGGGGGGGGAGGGCCGGGGAGCTGTTTTTT. This gives the protein CASSERGGRAGELFF.

Note on this clonotype: One end of the junction fails to match germline, which may point to a read error. The genes are TRBV6-1 and TRBJ2-1; 11 bases line up with TRBD2. CDR3 length: 15 residues. Germline CDR1 and CDR2: MNHNS and SASEGT. CDR3 nucleotides: TGTGCCAGCAGTGGAATAGCGGGGGGGCAAGAGACCCAGCTCTTC. Encoded protein: CASSGIAGGQETQLF.

The chain is built from TRBV11-3 and TRBJ2-3; TRBD2 might be the D (6 bases). Between the trimmed V and J ends, which lost 6 bases and 1 base, there was a span of 17 bases. The CDR3 is 16 residues long. Germline V lookup: CDR1 SGHNT, CDR2 YENEEA. CDR3 sequence (DNA): TGTGCCAGCAGTGAGTGGAGGGGTTGGGGCACAGATACGCAGTATTTT. It translates to CASSEWRGWGTDTQYF.

V usage is TRBV10-1 and J usage is TRBJ2-1, with D hard to call. The germline gives CDR1 WNHNN, CDR2 SYGVQD (reference sequence). There are 14 residues in the CDR3. The ends were cut back, 0 bases at V and 7 bases at J, with 10 bases in the middle. DNA of the CDR3: TGCGCCAGCAGTGAGTCGCGACTCCCAAATGAGCAGTTCTTC. This gives the protein CASSESRLPNEQFF.

The chain joins TRBV11-2 to TRBJ2-5, with a tentative D call TRBD1 (6 bases). Judging by the DNA end, TRBJ2-7 fits better; the J call may be wrong. CDR3 size: 15 residues. From germline, CDR1 is SGHAT and CDR2 FQNNGV. CDR3 nucleotides: TGTGCCAGCAGCTCCAGAGGGCAGGGACACAGCGAGCAGTACTTC. This codes for CASSSRGQGHSEQYF.

The V gene is TRBV10-3, the J gene TRBJ2-4; D remains ambiguous. The CDR3 is 13 residues long. CDR1 is ENHRY and CDR2 is SYGVKD in the germline V gene. V lost 0 bases, J lost 7 bases, and 7 bases lay in between. The CDR3 protein is CAISESPANIQYF. Here the CDR3 DNA reads TGTGCCATCAGTGAGTCCCCCGCGAACATTCAGTACTTC.

There are a few counts of this clonotype. The chain uses TRBV12-3 or TRBV12-4 and TRBJ2-1, with D perhaps TRBD1 (6 bases). The J call may be incorrect, as the DNA end agrees better with TRBJ2-7. CDR3 length: 14 amino acids. The CDR3 coding sequence is TGTGCCAGCAGTAGACAGGAGGTAGCGTACGAGCAGTACTTC. Protein sequence: CASSRQEVAYEQYF.

The rearrangement uses TRBV12-3 or TRBV12-4 and TRBJ2-4; D possibly corresponds to TRBD2 (6 bases). Trimming removed 4 bases at V and 12 bases at J, with 16 bases between. CDR3 size: 13 residues. CDR3 sequence (DNA): TGTGCCAGCAGTTCCTACATAGCCGGGGGTCAGTACTTC. Amino acid sequence: CASSSYIAGGQYF.

The gene calls are TRBV10-2 and TRBJ2-3; D is unresolved. The CDR3 extends over 14 amino acids. V was shortened by 3 bases and J by 1 base, with 8 bases between the two germline ends. Germline CDR1 and CDR2: WSHSY and SAAADI. CDR3 sequence (DNA): TGCGCCAGCAGTGACCCGATACGCACAGATACGCAGTATTTT. This sequence encodes CASSDPIRTDTQYF.